This T cell receptor (beta chain) was recovered during a study of beta chain features in type 1 diabetes. Study conclusions and caveats: The cDNA sequencing approach could over-represent high-TCR-expressing cells.

As regards this clone: Its target is not known.

The V gene lost 4 bases and the J gene lost 1 base, with 14 bases spanning the gap. CDR3 size: 15 residues. From germline, CDR1 is SGHRS and CDR2 YFSETQ. Since all of the isolated RNA was reverse transcribed, expressed TCRB transcripts were what got sequenced. Method: immunoSEQ multiplex PCR; TCRdb's copy keeps in-frame clones and lacks some. The sample lists around 340,000 clones; about 20% were seen once. The chain uses TRBV5-1 and TRBJ1-1; no firm D call. Sequencing input: naive CD4+ T cells from blood. This sequence was found in a woman younger than 30 in good health. The CDR3 bases are TGCGCCAGCAGCCCCACACGGGATTGGAACACTGAAGCTTTCTTT. Translation: CASSPTRDWNTEAFF.